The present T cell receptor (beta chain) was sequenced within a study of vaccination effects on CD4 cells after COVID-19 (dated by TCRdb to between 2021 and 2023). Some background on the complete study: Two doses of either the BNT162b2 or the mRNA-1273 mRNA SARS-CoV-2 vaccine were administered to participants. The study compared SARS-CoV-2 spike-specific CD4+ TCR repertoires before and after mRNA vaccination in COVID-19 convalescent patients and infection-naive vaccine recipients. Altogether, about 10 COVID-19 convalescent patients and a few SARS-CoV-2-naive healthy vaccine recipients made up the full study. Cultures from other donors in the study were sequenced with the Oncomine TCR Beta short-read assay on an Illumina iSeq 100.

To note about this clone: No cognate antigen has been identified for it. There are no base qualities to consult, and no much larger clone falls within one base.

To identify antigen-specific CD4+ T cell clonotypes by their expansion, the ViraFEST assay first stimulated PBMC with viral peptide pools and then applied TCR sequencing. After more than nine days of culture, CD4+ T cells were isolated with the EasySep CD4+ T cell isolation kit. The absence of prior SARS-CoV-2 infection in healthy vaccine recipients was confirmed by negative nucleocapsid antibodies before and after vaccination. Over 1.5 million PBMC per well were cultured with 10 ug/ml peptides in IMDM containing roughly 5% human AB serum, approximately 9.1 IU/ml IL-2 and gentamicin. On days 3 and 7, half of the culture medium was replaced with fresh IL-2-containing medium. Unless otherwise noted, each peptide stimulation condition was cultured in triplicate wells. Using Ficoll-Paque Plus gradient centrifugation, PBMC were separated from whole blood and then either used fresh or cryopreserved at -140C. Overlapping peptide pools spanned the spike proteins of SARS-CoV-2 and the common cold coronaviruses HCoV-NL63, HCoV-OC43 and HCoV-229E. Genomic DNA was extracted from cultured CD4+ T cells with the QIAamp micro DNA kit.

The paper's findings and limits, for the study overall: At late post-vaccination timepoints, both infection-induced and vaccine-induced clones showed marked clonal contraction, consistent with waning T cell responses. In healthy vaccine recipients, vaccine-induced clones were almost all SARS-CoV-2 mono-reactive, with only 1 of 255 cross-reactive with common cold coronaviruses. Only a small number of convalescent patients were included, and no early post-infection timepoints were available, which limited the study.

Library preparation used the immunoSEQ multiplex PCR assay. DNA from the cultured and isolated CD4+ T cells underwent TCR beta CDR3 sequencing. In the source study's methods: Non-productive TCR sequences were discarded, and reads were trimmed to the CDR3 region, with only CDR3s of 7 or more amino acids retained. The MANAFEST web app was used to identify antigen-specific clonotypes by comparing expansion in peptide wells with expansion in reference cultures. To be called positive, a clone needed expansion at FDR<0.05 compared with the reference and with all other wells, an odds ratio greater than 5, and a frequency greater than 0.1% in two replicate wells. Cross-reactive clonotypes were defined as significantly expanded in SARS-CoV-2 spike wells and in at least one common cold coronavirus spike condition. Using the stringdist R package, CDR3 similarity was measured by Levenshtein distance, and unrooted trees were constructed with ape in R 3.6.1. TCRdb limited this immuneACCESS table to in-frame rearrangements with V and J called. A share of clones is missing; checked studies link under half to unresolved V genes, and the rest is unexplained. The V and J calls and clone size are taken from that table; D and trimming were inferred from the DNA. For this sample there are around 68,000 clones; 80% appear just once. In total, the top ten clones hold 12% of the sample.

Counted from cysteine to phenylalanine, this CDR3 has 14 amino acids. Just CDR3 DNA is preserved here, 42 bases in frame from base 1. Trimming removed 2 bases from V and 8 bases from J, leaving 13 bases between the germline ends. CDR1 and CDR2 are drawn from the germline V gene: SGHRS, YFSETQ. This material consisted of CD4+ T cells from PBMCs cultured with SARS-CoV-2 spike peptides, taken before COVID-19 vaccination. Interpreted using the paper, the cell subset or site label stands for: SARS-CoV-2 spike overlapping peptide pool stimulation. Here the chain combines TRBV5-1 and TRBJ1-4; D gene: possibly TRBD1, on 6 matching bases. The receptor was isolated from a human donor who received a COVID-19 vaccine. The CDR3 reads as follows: CASSFQGFGEKLFF. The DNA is TGCGCCAGCAGCTTTCAGGGGTTCGGAGAAAAACTGTTTTTT.